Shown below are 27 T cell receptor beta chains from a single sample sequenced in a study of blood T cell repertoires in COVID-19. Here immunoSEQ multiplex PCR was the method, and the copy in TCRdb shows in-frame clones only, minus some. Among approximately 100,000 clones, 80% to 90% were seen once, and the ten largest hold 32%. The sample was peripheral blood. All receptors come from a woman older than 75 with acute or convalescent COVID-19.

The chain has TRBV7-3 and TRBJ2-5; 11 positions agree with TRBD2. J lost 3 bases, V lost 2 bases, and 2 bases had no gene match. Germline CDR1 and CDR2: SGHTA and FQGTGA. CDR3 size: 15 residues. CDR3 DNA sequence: TGTGCCAGCAGCTTAGCGGGACTAGCGGAAGAGACCCAGTACTTC. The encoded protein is CASSLAGLAEETQYF.

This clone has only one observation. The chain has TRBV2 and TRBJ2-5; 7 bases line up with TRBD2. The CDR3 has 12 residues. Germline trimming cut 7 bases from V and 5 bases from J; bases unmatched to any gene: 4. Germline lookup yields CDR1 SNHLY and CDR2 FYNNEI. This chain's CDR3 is CASTRGGETQYF. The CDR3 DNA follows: TGTGCCAGCACGAGGGGAGGGGAGACCCAGTACTTC.

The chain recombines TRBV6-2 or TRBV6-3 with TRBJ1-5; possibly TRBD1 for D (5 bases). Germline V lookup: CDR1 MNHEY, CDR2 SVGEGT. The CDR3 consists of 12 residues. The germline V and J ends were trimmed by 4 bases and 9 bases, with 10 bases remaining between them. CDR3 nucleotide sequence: TGTGCCAGCAGTTGGGGGGTTCCGCCCCAGCATTTT. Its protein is CASSWGVPPQHF.

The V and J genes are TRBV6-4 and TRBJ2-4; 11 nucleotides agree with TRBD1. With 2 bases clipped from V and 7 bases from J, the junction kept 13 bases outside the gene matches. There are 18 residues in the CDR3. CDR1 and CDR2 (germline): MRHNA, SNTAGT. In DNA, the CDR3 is TGTGCCAGCAGTGACCCACCTCCGGGACAGGGGGTTGGGAACATTCAGTACTTC. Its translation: CASSDPPPGQGVGNIQYF.

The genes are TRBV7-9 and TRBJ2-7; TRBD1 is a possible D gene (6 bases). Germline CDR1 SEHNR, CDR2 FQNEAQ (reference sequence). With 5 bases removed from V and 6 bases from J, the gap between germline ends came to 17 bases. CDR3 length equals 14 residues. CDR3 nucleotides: TGTGCCAGCAGCCCCGGGACACCCAGGGCCGAGCAGTACTTC. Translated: CASSPGTPRAEQYF.

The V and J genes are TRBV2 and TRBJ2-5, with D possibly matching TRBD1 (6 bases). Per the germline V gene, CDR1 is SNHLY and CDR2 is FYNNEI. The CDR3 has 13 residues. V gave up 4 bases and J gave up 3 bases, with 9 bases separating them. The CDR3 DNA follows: TGTGCCAGCAGTGTCGGACAGAAAGAGACCCAGTACTTC. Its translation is CASSVGQKETQYF.

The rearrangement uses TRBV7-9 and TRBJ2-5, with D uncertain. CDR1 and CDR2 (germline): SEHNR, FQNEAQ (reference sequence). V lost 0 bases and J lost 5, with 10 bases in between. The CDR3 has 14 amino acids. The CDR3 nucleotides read TGTGCCAGCAGCTTAGCCGTCCTAGTCGAGACCCAGTACTTC. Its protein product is CASSLAVLVETQYF.

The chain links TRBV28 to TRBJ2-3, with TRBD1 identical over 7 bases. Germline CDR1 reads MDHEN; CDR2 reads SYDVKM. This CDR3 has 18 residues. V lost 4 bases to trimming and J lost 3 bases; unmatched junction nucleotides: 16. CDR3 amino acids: CASSSFNHDRESTDTQYF. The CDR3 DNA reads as TGTGCCAGCAGTTCATTTAACCATGACAGGGAGAGTACAGATACGCAGTATTTT.

The CDR3 loop reads CAPSRGGNTGELFF. The CDR3 bases are TGCGCCCCCAGCCGGGGGGGCAACACCGGGGAGCTGTTTTTT. This rearrangement joins TRBV10-1 to TRBJ2-2; 8 bases agree with TRBD2. V trimming: 11 bases; J trimming: 2 bases; junction bases outside the gene matches: 7. CDR3 length: 14 residues. Germline CDR1 reads WNHNN; CDR2 reads SYGVQD (reference sequence).

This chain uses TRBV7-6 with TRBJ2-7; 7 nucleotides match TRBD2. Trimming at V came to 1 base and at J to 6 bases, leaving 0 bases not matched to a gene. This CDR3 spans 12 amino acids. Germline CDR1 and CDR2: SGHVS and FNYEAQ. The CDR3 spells CASSLGGGEQYF. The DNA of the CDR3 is TGTGCCAGCAGCTTAGGCGGGGGCGAGCAGTACTTC.

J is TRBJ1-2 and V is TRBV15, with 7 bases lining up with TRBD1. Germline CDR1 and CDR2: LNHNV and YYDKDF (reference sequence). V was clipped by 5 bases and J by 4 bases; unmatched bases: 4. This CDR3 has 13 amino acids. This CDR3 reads CATSRDSFYGYTF. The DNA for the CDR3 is TGTGCCACCAGCCGGGACAGCTTCTATGGCTACACCTTC.

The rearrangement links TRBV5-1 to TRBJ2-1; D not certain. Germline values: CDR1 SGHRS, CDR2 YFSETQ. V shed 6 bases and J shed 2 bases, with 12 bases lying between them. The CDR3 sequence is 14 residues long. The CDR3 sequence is CASIGHLPYNEQFF. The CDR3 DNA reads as TGCGCCAGCATTGGGCATCTACCCTACAATGAGCAGTTCTTC. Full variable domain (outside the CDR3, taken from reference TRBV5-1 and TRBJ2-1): KAGVTQTPRYLIKTRGQQVTLSCSPISGHRSVSWYQQTPGQGLQFLFEYFSETQRNKGNFPGRFSGRQFSNSRSEMNVSTLELGDSALYLCASIGHLPYNEQFFGPGTRLTVL.

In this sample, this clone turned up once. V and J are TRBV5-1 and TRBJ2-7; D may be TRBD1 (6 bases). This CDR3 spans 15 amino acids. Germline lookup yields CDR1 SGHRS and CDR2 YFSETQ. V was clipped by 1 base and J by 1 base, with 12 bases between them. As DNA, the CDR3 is TGCGCCAGCAGCTTGATGGGGACACGGTCCTACGAGCAGTACTTC. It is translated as CASSLMGTRSYEQYF.

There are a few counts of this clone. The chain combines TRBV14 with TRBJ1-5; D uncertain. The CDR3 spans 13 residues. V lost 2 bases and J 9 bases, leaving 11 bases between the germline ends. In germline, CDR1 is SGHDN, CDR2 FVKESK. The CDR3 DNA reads TGTGCCAGCAGCCAATTCGAGGGAATGCCCCAGCATTTT. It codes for CASSQFEGMPQHF.

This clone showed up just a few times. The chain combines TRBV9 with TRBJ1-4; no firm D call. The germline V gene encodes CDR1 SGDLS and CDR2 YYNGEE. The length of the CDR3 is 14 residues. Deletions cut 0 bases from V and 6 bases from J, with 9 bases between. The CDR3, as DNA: TGTGCCAGCAGCGTAGGGCAGGCTGATGAAAAACTGTTTTTT. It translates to CASSVGQADEKLFF.

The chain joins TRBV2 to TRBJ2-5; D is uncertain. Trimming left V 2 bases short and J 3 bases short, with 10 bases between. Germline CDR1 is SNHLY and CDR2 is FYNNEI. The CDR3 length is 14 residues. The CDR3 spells CASSERANEETQYF. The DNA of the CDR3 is TGTGCCAGCAGTGAACGAGCGAACGAAGAGACCCAGTACTTC.

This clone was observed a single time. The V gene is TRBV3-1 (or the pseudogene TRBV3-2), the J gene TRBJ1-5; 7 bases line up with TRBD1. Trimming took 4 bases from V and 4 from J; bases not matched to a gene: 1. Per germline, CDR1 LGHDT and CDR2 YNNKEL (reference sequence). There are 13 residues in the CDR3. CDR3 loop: CASSLTGNQPQHF. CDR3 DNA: TGTGCCAGCAGCCTGACAGGGAATCAGCCCCAGCATTTT.

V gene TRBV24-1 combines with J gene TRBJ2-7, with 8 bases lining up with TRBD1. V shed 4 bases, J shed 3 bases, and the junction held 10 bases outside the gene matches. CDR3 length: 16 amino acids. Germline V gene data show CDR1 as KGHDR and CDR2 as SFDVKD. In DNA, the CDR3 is TGTGCCACCAGTGAAGCTACCGACAGGGGAAGCTACGAGCAGTACTTC. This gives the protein CATSEATDRGSYEQYF.

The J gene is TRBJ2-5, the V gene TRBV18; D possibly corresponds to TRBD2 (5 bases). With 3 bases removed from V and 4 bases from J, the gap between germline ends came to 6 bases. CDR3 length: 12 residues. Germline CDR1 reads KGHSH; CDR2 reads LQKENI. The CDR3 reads CASSPSGETQYF. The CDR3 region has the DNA TGTGCCAGCTCACCGAGCGGAGAGACCCAGTACTTC.

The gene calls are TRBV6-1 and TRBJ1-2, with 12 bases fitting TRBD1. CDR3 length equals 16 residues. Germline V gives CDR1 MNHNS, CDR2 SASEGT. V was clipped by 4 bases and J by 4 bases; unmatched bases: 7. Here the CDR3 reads CASSGPGQGAGYGYTF. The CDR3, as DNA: TGTGCCAGCAGTGGTCCGGGACAGGGGGCGGGCTATGGCTACACCTTC.

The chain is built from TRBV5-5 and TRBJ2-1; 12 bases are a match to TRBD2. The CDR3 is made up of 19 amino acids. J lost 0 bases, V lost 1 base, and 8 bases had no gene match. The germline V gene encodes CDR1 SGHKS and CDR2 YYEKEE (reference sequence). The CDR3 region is CASSLKTSGGRSSYNEQFF. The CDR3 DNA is TGTGCCAGCAGCTTGAAGACTAGCGGGGGCCGAAGCTCCTACAATGAGCAGTTCTTC.

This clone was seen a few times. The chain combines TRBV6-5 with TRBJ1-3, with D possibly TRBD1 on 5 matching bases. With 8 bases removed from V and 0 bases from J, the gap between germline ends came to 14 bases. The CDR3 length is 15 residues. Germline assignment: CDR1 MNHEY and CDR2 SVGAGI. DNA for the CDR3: TGTGCCAGCTGGCCGGCAGGACACTCTGGAAACACCATATATTTT. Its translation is CASWPAGHSGNTIYF.

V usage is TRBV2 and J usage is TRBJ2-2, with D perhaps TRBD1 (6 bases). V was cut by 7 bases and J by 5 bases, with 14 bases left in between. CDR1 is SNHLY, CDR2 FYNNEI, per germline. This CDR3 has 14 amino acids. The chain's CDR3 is CASMYRASTGELFF. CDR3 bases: TGTGCCAGCATGTACAGGGCCAGTACCGGGGAGCTGTTTTTT.

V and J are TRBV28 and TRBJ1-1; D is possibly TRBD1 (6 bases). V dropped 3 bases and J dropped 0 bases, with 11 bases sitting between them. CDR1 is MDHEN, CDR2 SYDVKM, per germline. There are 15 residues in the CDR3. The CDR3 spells CASSLSGHLNTEAFF. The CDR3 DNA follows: TGTGCCAGCAGTTTGTCGGGACATCTGAACACTGAAGCTTTCTTT.

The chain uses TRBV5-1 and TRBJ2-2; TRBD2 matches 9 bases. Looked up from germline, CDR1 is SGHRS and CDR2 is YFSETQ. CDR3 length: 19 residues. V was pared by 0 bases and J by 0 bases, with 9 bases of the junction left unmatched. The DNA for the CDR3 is TGCGCCAGCAGCTTGGACGGACTCGCGGGGGGGCCGAACACCGGGGAGCTGTTTTTT. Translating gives CASSLDGLAGGPNTGELFF.

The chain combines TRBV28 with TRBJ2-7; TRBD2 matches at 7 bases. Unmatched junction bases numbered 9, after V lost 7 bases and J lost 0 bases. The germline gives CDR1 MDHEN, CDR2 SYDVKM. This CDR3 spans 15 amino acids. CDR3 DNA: TGTGCCAGCACCGAGAGCGGGACCGCCTCCTACGAGCAGTACTTC. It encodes CASTESGTASYEQYF.

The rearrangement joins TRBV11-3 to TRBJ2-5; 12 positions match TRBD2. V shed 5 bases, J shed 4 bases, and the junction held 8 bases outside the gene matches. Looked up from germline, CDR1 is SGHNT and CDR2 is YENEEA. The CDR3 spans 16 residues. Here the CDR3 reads CASSTGLAGSRETQYF. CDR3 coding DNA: TGTGCCAGCAGCACTGGACTAGCGGGGAGTCGAGAGACCCAGTACTTC.